The 21 T cell receptor beta chains reported below all come from one sample, sequenced in a study of metastatic and nonmetastatic thyroid tumors. TCRdb re-called the PCR reads through MiXCR. The table has over 70,000 clones, 18% seen once. Thyroid surgery was performed in patients who had received no treatment beforehand. The sample consisted of blood. All receptors derive from a female donor with papillary thyroid cancer or a benign thyroid nodule (not recorded which). Some clones in this sample may be carry-over from other donors' samples.

The chain combines TRBV6-1 with TRBJ1-3; D is uncertain. CDR1 is MNHNS and CDR2 is SASEGT in the germline V gene. V was cut by 0 bases and J by 5 bases, with 11 bases left in between. The CDR3 runs to 15 residues. The chain's CDR3 is CASSEALGYRNTIYF. The CDR3 region has the DNA TGTGCCAGCAGTGAAGCTCTCGGGTATCGAAACACCATATATTTT.

This clone was seen ten or more times. The chain is built from TRBV29-1 and TRBJ1-1, with D hard to call. The germline V gene encodes CDR1 SQVTM and CDR2 ANQGSEA. Trimming left V 8 bases short and J 4 bases short, with 17 bases between. This CDR3 has 13 amino acids. CDR3 in DNA: TGCAGCTCAGGAGAGGGTAAGGGCACTGAAGCTTTCTTT. This sequence encodes CSSGEGKGTEAFF.

The chain links TRBV5-1 to TRBJ2-7; 7 bases fit TRBD1. Germline V gene sequence: CDR1 SGHRS, CDR2 YFSETQ. The CDR3 is 15 amino acids. V lost 4 bases, J lost 4 bases, and 11 bases stayed unmatched. In DNA form, the CDR3 reads TGCGCCAGCAGCGCGACAGGGTGGGGTGGTTACGAGCAGTACTTC. Translation gives CASSATGWGGYEQYF.

The J gene is TRBJ2-7, the V gene TRBV11-3, with D maybe TRBD1 (5 bases). The CDR3 contains 16 residues. Looked up from germline, CDR1 is SGHNT and CDR2 is YENEEA. Trimming stripped 0 bases from V and 2 bases from J, with 14 bases between. Here the CDR3 reads CASSLEKGPGPYEQYF. CDR3 DNA sequence: TGTGCCAGCAGCTTAGAGAAGGGGCCCGGGCCCTACGAGCAGTACTTC.

This clone has at least ten counts. The same CDR3 also results from other DNA sequences found in this sample. V and J are TRBV19 and TRBJ1-5, with 9 bases matching TRBD1. The CDR3 extends over 14 amino acids. With 3 bases clipped from V and 7 bases from J, the junction kept 4 bases outside the gene matches. Germline V gene lookup returns CDR1 LNHDA and CDR2 SQIVND (reference sequence). This chain's CDR3 is CASSMGQGSQPQHF. Here the CDR3 DNA reads TGTGCCAGTAGTATGGGACAGGGCTCCCAGCCCCAGCATTTT.

This clone was counted many times. V and J are TRBV7-3 and TRBJ2-7; maybe TRBD2 (6 bases). Germline V gene data show CDR1 as SGHTA and CDR2 as FQGTGA. The CDR3 is 13 amino acids. Trimming took 4 bases from V and 3 from J, leaving 10 bases between them. In nucleotides, the CDR3 is TGTGCCAGCAGCTCGGACGGGGGCTACGAGCAGTACTTC. Its protein is CASSSDGGYEQYF.

The V gene is TRBV12-3 or TRBV12-4, the J gene TRBJ1-2; no definite D call. The length of the CDR3 is 14 residues. The ends were cut back, 6 bases at V and 5 bases at J, with 16 bases in the middle. The chain's CDR3 is CASSPSRGMYGYTF. In nucleotides, the CDR3 is TGTGCCAGCAGCCCATCCAGAGGGATGTATGGCTACACCTTC.

This clone was counted between two and nine times. The chain carries TRBV29-1 and TRBJ2-1; D might be TRBD1 or TRBD2, each matching 5 bases. In germline, CDR1 is SQVTM, CDR2 ANQGSEA. The CDR3 length is 14 residues. Trimming shortened V by 8 bases and J by 2 bases, and 16 bases separated the two germline ends. For the CDR3, the DNA is TGCAGCACCCGCAGGGAGATTACCTACAATGAGCAGTTCTTC. Protein product: CSTRREITYNEQFF.

This chain uses TRBV4-3 with TRBJ2-2; no clear D gene. Germline V gene lookup returns CDR1 LGHNA and CDR2 YSLEER. The ends were cut back, 1 base at V and 4 bases at J, with 10 bases in the middle. There are 15 residues in the CDR3. CDR3 bases: TGCGCCAGCAGCCAAGGGTATCCGGGCACCGGGGAGCTGTTTTTT. The encoded protein is CASSQGYPGTGELFF.

The rearrangement joins TRBV28 to TRBJ1-2, with no clear D. V dropped 9 bases and J dropped 2 bases, with 19 bases sitting between them. CDR3 length: 15 residues. Germline V gene data show CDR1 as MDHEN and CDR2 as SYDVKM. The CDR3 DNA reads TGTGCCAGTGAAAAACAAACCAGGCGAAACTATGGCTACACCTTC. Protein sequence: CASEKQTRRNYGYTF.

In its sample, this clone was seen many times. The rearrangement links TRBV30 to TRBJ2-3; D is uncertain. The CDR3 totals 11 residues. Germline values: CDR1 GTSNPN, CDR2 SVGIG (reference sequence). V lost 1 base to trimming and J lost 8 bases, with 7 bases between them. The CDR3, as DNA: TGTGCCTGGAGTGCCCCCGCTACGCAGTATTTT. Its translation is CAWSAPATQYF.

In the case of this clone: A much larger clone lies a single base off, so this may be a read error. This chain connects TRBV9 to TRBJ2-1; no clear D gene. From germline, CDR1 is SGDLS and CDR2 YYNGEE. The CDR3 contains 15 residues. The CDR3 loop reads CVSSVWGSQNNEQFF. As DNA, the CDR3 is TGTGTCAGCAGCGTCTGGGGATCACAAAACAATGAGCAGTTCTTC.

This clone was seen a few times. V gene TRBV12-3 or TRBV12-4 combines with J gene TRBJ2-7, with 7 bases lining up with TRBD1. The CDR3 contains 14 residues. Trimming cost V 6 bases and J 3 bases; bases outside gene matches: 8. The CDR3 region has the DNA TGTGCCAGCAGCTACAGGGGAGAGATCTACGAGCAGTACTTC. Translation gives CASSYRGEIYEQYF.

The table lists this clone with many counts. The rearrangement uses TRBV20-1 and TRBJ1-2; TRBD1 matches 9 bases. V gave up 0 bases and J gave up 4 bases; unmatched junction bases: 6. The germline CDR1 and CDR2 sequences are DFQATT and SNEGSKA (reference sequence). The CDR3 sequence is 15 residues long. The CDR3 coding sequence is TGCAGTGCTAGAGACGACCGGGACAGGGTCTATGGCTACACCTTC. Amino acid sequence: CSARDDRDRVYGYTF.

Concerning this clone itself: This could be a read error, since a much larger clone is one nucleotide away. Other nucleotide sequences from this sample produce the same CDR3. For the CDR3, the DNA is TGTGCCAGCAGCTTAGGACAGGTCCCCGGCGAGACCCAGTACTTC. Translation gives CASSLGQVPGETQYF. The chain is built from TRBV6-1 and TRBJ2-5; 7 bases line up with TRBD1. Per germline, CDR1 MNHNS and CDR2 SASEGT. The CDR3 consists of 15 residues. J lost 5 bases, V lost 6 bases, and 12 bases had no gene match.

This clone has at least ten counts. The conserved closing phenylalanine or tryptophan is absent in this CDR3, likely reflecting a read error. The chain joins TRBV3-1 to TRBJ1-6; no clear D. Per germline, CDR1 LGHDT and CDR2 YNNKEL (reference sequence). This CDR3 is 14 amino acids long. Trimming stripped 1 base from V and 7 bases from J, with 8 bases between. CDR3 coding DNA: TGTGCCAGCAGCCAAGTAGAGGGAAATTCACCCCTCCACTCT. Its translation: CASSQVEGNSPLHS.

The chain links TRBV5-1 to TRBJ1-2; D is unresolved. V was clipped by 0 bases and J by 4 bases, with 16 bases between them. The CDR3 runs 16 residues. Germline values: CDR1 SGHRS, CDR2 YFSETQ. CDR3 sequence reads: CASSLEGRPVPYGYTF. For the CDR3, the DNA is TGCGCCAGCAGCTTGGAGGGCAGGCCCGTCCCCTATGGCTACACCTTC.

This clone came up many times. The chain has TRBV5-8 and TRBJ1-1; D gene uncertain. This CDR3 contains 15 residues. CDR1 is SGHTS, CDR2 YDEGEE, per germline. Trimming removed 0 bases from V and 1 base from J, with 10 bases in between. CDR3 nucleotides: TGTGCCAGCAGCTTGGCCGGACGGAAGAACACTGAAGCTTTCTTT. Amino acids: CASSLAGRKNTEAFF.

The table lists this clone with many counts. This chain joins TRBV9 and TRBJ2-7, with unresolved D. V lost 3 bases and J 7 bases, leaving 14 bases between the germline ends. Germline V CDR1 and CDR2: SGDLS, YYNGEE. CDR3 length: 13 amino acids. The CDR3 nucleotides are TGTGCCAGCAGCGGGTCGGCGCAGAATGAGCAGTACTTC. Protein: CASSGSAQNEQYF.

V is TRBV20-1 and J is TRBJ2-2; either TRBD1 or TRBD2 may supply D (5 bases each). From germline, CDR1 is DFQATT and CDR2 SNEGSKA (reference sequence). Trimming cost V 6 bases and J 7 bases, with 12 bases left between them. The CDR3 runs 12 residues. The CDR3 here is CSARDVRGELFF. In DNA form, the CDR3 reads TGCAGTGCGAGGGACGTTCGCGGGGAGCTGTTTTTT.

This chain uses TRBV30 with TRBJ2-5; TRBD2 agrees at 10 bases. CDR1 GTSNPN and CDR2 SVGIG come from the germline V gene (reference sequence). Germline trimming cut 2 bases from V and 0 bases from J; bases unmatched to any gene: 6. The length of the CDR3 is 16 residues. The CDR3 DNA follows: TGTGCCTGGAGTCGCGAAGCGGGAGGGTACCAAGAGACCCAGTACTTC. Translation gives CAWSREAGGYQETQYF.